This entry lists 25 T cell receptor beta chains sequenced from one sample in a study of cytomegalovirus exposure and HLA in healthy donors. PCR was performed using 60 Vbeta and 13 Jbeta primers. Data came from immunoSEQ multiplex PCR; TCRdb stores just in-frame clones and leaves some out. In the table there are some 140,000 clones, 70% to 80% of which are singletons. The specimen sequenced was PBMCs. The receptors here all came from a woman in her 50s in good health and CMV-seropositive.

This clone turned up a few times. V and J are TRBV19 and TRBJ2-2, with D possibly TRBD1 on 5 matching bases. Per the germline V gene, CDR1 is LNHDA and CDR2 is SQIVND (reference sequence). The CDR3 is made up of 14 amino acids. V shed 8 bases and J shed 1 base, with 11 bases lying between them. Here the CDR3 DNA reads TGTGCCAGTTGGCAGGGTGGGAACACCGGGGAGCTGTTTTTT. This encodes CASWQGGNTGELFF.

This rearrangement joins TRBV10-3 to TRBJ1-4; 9 positions match TRBD1. The CDR3 is 15 amino acids. After removal of 6 bases from V and 8 bases from J, the junction contained 10 bases not matched to a gene. Germline CDR1 reads ENHRY; CDR2 reads SYGVKD. This CDR3 is CAISQGQGTGEKLFF. CDR3 nucleotide sequence: TGTGCCATCAGCCAGGGACAGGGAACGGGCGAAAAACTGTTTTTT.

The chain employs TRBV11-3 and TRBJ2-2; D remains ambiguous. Germline V lookup: CDR1 SGHNT, CDR2 YENEEA. This CDR3 has 13 amino acids. Trimming removed 5 bases from V and 4 bases from J, with 8 bases in between. The CDR3 DNA reads TGTGCCAGCAGCACCCCGAGCACCGGGGAGCTGTTTTTT. It codes for CASSTPSTGELFF.

The J gene is TRBJ1-4, the V gene TRBV5-1, with a possible D match to TRBD1 (6 bases). Germline values: CDR1 SGHRS, CDR2 YFSETQ. Trimming left V 1 base short and J 8 bases short, with 18 bases between. The CDR3 sequence is 16 residues long. The DNA of the CDR3 is TGCGCCAGCAGCTTGACCGCGGGGGCGGGGGACGAAAAACTGTTTTTT. This codes for CASSLTAGAGDEKLFF.

The chain links TRBV29-1 to TRBJ2-3, with 9 positions matching TRBD1. CDR3 size: 16 residues. Trimming at V came to 6 bases and at J to 1 base, leaving 11 bases not matched to a gene. Germline CDR1 is SQVTM and CDR2 is ANQGSEA. The CDR3 sequence is CSVELRTGAGTDTQYF. As DNA, the CDR3 is TGCAGCGTCGAATTAAGGACAGGGGCGGGCACAGATACGCAGTATTTT.

The V call is TRBV27, the J call TRBJ2-7; no reliable D call. The CDR3 has 17 residues. The V gene lost 3 bases and the J gene lost 3 bases, with 21 bases spanning the gap. CDR1 and CDR2 from the germline V gene are MNHEY and SMNVEV (reference sequence). CDR3 sequence: CASSFPPVHSSCYEQYF. The DNA of the CDR3 is TGTGCCAGCAGTTTCCCACCAGTACACTCTAGTTGCTACGAGCAGTACTTC.

The rearrangement joins TRBV28 to TRBJ2-5; the D gene is possibly TRBD2 (5 bases). Matching the DNA end better, TRBJ2-7 makes the J call doubtful. This CDR3 has 14 residues. The germline V gene encodes CDR1 MDHEN and CDR2 SYDVKM. This CDR3 is CASSLRTYPYEQYF. As DNA, the CDR3 is TGTGCCAGCAGTCTAAGGACTTACCCCTACGAGCAGTACTTC.

This clone was found a few times. J is TRBJ1-2 and V is TRBV19, with D uncertain. In germline, CDR1 is LNHDA, CDR2 SQIVND (reference sequence). This CDR3 has 12 residues. Trimming removed 6 bases at V and 6 bases at J, with 11 bases between. In nucleotides, the CDR3 is TGTGCCAGTAGGCTCCCGGTTGATGGCTACACCTTC. Encoded protein: CASRLPVDGYTF.

The CDR3 nucleotides read TGTGCCAGTAGTCGAACAGGAAGCAACACCGGGGAGCTGTTTTTT. Amino acids: CASSRTGSNTGELFF. The gene calls are TRBV19 and TRBJ2-2; a possible D gene is TRBD1 (5 bases). The CDR3 length is 15 residues. Germline CDR1 is LNHDA and CDR2 is SQIVND (reference sequence). V lost 5 bases and J lost 2, with 12 bases in between. Filled out from reference TRBV19 and TRBJ2-2, the complete variable domain reads DGGITQSPKYLFRKEGQNVTLSCEQNLNHDAMYWYRQDPGQGLRLIYYSQIVNDFQKGDIAEGYSVSREKKESFPLTVTSAQKNPTAFYLCASSRTGSNTGELFFGEGSRLTVL.

This clone was seen only once. V and J are TRBV13 and TRBJ2-7; 8 bases are shared with TRBD1. Germline V gives CDR1 PRHDT, CDR2 FYEKMQ (reference sequence). The CDR3 length is 13 residues. The junction had 3 bases not matched to a gene; V was cut back by 3 bases and J by 5 bases. The CDR3, as DNA: TGTGCCAGCAGCTTCTACAGGGGGAACGAGCAGTACTTC. Its protein is CASSFYRGNEQYF. Together with reference TRBV13 and TRBJ2-7, the CDR3 gives the full variable domain: AAGVIQSPRHLIKEKRETATLKCYPIPRHDTVYWYQQGPGQDPQFLISFYEKMQSDKGSIPDRFSAQQFSDYHSELNMSSLELGDSALYFCASSFYRGNEQYFGPGTRLTVT.

This clone was counted a few times. The gene calls are TRBV6-1 and TRBJ2-1; 7 bases agree with TRBD1. CDR3 length equals 14 residues. Germline trimming cut 7 bases from V and 3 bases from J; bases unmatched to any gene: 6. CDR1 and CDR2 (germline): MNHNS, SASEGT. Written as DNA, the CDR3 is TGTGCCAGCAACGAGGGGGCAGACTACAATGAGCAGTTCTTC. Translated, it gives CASNEGADYNEQFF.

The sample holds a few counts of this clone. J is TRBJ2-7 and V is TRBV7-2; 7 bases line up with TRBD1. Germline assignment: CDR1 SGHTA and CDR2 FQGNSA. The CDR3 length is 13 residues. The V segment lost 5 bases and the J segment 3 bases; nucleotides outside the gene matches: 4. The CDR3 here is CASSLWTGYEQYF. Written as DNA, the CDR3 is TGTGCCAGCAGCCTGTGGACAGGCTACGAGCAGTACTTC.

This clone was observed once. The rearrangement joins TRBV7-2 to TRBJ2-2; the D gene is possibly TRBD1 (8 bases). With 5 bases removed from V and 6 bases from J, the gap between germline ends came to 22 bases. This CDR3 region has 17 residues. Germline assignment: CDR1 SGHTA and CDR2 FQGNSA. The CDR3 DNA follows: TGTGCCAGCAGCCCGCGACAGGGGAGGGGTCGCTCCGGGGAGCTGTTTTTT. It specifies CASSPRQGRGRSGELFF.

The chain carries TRBV10-3 and TRBJ1-5; TRBD1 aligns across 7 bases. The V gene end was trimmed by 0 bases and the J gene end by 7 bases; junction bases not matched to a gene: 6. The CDR3 is made up of 15 amino acids. The V gene's germline CDR1 is ENHRY and CDR2 SYGVKD. CDR3 DNA: TGTGCCATCAGTGAGTCGACAGGGCTGGGACAGCCCCAGCATTTT. This gives the protein CAISESTGLGQPQHF.

The chain carries TRBV12-5 and TRBJ2-3, with TRBD1 matching 12 bases. Germline V lookup: CDR1 LGHNT, CDR2 FRNRAP. Unmatched junction bases numbered 11, after V lost 6 bases and J lost 7 bases. The CDR3 spans 16 residues. The CDR3 region is CASGRGPGQGANTQYF. DNA of the CDR3: TGTGCTAGTGGCCGAGGCCCGGGACAGGGGGCGAATACGCAGTATTTT.

This clone was recorded once. Here the CDR3 reads CASSFQDRGQETQYF. The DNA of the CDR3 is TGCGCCAGCAGCTTTCAAGACAGGGGCCAAGAGACCCAGTACTTC. The chain employs TRBV5-1 and TRBJ2-5, with TRBD1 identical over 8 bases. V dropped 2 bases and J dropped 1; count of bases not matched to a gene: 4. Germline V gives CDR1 SGHRS, CDR2 YFSETQ. The CDR3 covers 15 residues.

This chain connects TRBV10-2 to TRBJ1-2; the D is unclear. This CDR3 comprises 13 residues. V was cut by 7 bases and J by 8 bases, with 17 bases left in between. CDR1 is WSHSY, CDR2 SAAADI, per germline. The CDR3 sequence: CASNQDRLGGYTF. CDR3 DNA: TGCGCCAGCAACCAAGACCGACTTGGGGGCTACACCTTC.

The rearrangement links TRBV6-1 to TRBJ2-7; a weak D match, TRBD1 (6 bases). CDR3 length equals 12 residues. Germline CDR1 reads MNHNS; CDR2 reads SASEGT. The ends were cut back, 5 bases at V and 11 bases at J, with 16 bases in the middle. This CDR3 reads CASSLTEAGEYF. The CDR3 DNA is TGTGCCAGCAGTTTGACAGAGGCAGGGGAGTACTTC.

The chain employs TRBV7-2 and TRBJ1-3; perhaps TRBD1 as D (5 bases). Germline V lookup: CDR1 SGHTA, CDR2 FQGNSA. This CDR3 has 16 amino acids. The V end was cut by 2 bases, the J end by 4 bases, with 15 bases between. The CDR3 here is CASSLRGSRAGNTIYF. In DNA, the CDR3 is TGTGCCAGCAGCTTACGCGGATCCAGGGCAGGAAACACCATATATTTT.

The chain recombines TRBV5-1 with TRBJ1-3, with D perhaps TRBD1 (6 bases). Germline CDR1 and CDR2: SGHRS and YFSETQ. V was trimmed by 4 bases and J by 4 bases, leaving 12 bases between them. This CDR3 has 14 amino acids. The CDR3 is CASSVQGSGNTIYF. CDR3 sequence (DNA): TGCGCCAGCAGCGTACAGGGTAGCGGAAACACCATATATTTT.

The chain joins TRBV6-1 to TRBJ1-5, with a weak D call TRBD1 (6 bases). The CDR3 is 15 amino acids. The germline CDR1 and CDR2 sequences are MNHNS and SASEGT. Trimming took off 3 bases at V and 3 bases at J, with 12 bases between the two ends. The CDR3 DNA reads as TGTGCCAGCAGTGACATCGGGACAACCAATCAGCCCCAGCATTTT. Translation gives CASSDIGTTNQPQHF.

The chain recombines TRBV28 with TRBJ1-5; weak D call: TRBD1 (6 bases). The V gene's germline CDR1 is MDHEN and CDR2 SYDVKM. V was clipped by 2 bases and J by 3 bases, with 14 bases between them. The CDR3 totals 16 residues. CDR3 in DNA: TGTGCCAGCAGTTTAGGGGGAAGGGGGTTCAATCAGCCCCAGCATTTT. Protein sequence: CASSLGGRGFNQPQHF.

The DNA for the CDR3 is TGTGCCAGCAGCCGAACTGGGGGGGGCTTGTACGAGCAGTACTTC. This codes for CASSRTGGGLYEQYF. This chain uses TRBV7-8 with TRBJ2-7, with D tentatively TRBD2 (7 bases). The CDR3 contains 15 residues. Germline assignment: CDR1 SGHVS and CDR2 FQNEAQ. V was shortened by 5 bases and J by 4 bases, with 18 bases between the two germline ends.

The chain links TRBV29-1 to TRBJ2-3; possibly TRBD1 for D (5 bases). This CDR3 has 13 residues. CDR1 SQVTM and CDR2 ANQGSEA come from the germline V gene. V gave up 0 bases and J gave up 1 base, with 5 bases separating them. This CDR3 reads CSVEEQGTDTQYF. DNA for the CDR3: TGCAGCGTTGAAGAACAGGGCACAGATACGCAGTATTTT.

J is TRBJ1-3 and V is TRBV7-2, with D uncertain. The CDR3 totals 14 residues. V was pared by 4 bases and J by 0 bases, with 7 bases between. From germline, CDR1 is SGHTA and CDR2 FQGNSA. The CDR3 DNA reads as TGTGCCAGCAGCTCCGGGGTCTCTGGAAACACCATATATTTT. As protein: CASSSGVSGNTIYF.